Sequencing of this TCR beta chain was carried out in a study of T-cell reconstitution after alpha-beta-depleted transplantation in children. Points from the study as a whole: A year post-transplant, T-cell counts and diversity derived mostly from newly produced T cells. Some patients' high day-60 TCRbeta diversity was traced to surviving recipient T cells and thymic progenitors. Several hundred expanded graft clones reportedly supplied alpha-beta T cells about two months after transplant.

A TCRbeta library incorporating unique molecular identifiers was prepared. MiXCR was run by TCRdb on the PCR reads, yielding one entry per CDR3 protein. Here the sample spans some 200,000 distinct CDR3 sequences, about 8.4% being singletons. Concerning this clonotype itself: The antigen remains unidentified.

The CDR3 covers 14 residues. Trimming stripped 7 bases from V and 2 bases from J, with 14 bases between. Germline CDR1 is KGHSH and CDR2 is LQKENI. The TCR comes from a male patient aged 2 to 9 who had a stem cell transplant for acute myeloid leukemia, so the T cells may come from the graft donor. The rearrangement links TRBV18 to TRBJ2-5; D possibly matches TRBD1 or TRBD2 (5 bases each). This specimen was PBMCs, mostly from graft donor cells, taken 360 days after TCRalphabeta/CD19-depleted stem cell transplant. For the CDR3, the DNA is TGTGCCAGCTTCCGGGGACCATCTCAAGAGACCCAGTACTTC. Its protein is CASFRGPSQETQYF.